One sample yielded the 21 T cell receptor beta chains listed below, sequenced in a study of shared clonotypes between healthy human individuals. Clones were read by immunoSEQ multiplex PCR, and TCRdb kept only the in-frame ones, dropping some. The sample includes roughly 2.4 million clones, around 95% of them seen just once. Material: naive CD4+ T cells sorted from blood. The subset was: CD45RA+ positively selected. The receptors come from a man aged 18 to 35 in good health.

The V call is TRBV2, the J call TRBJ2-1, with D maybe TRBD2 (5 bases). Germline V lookup: CDR1 SNHLY, CDR2 FYNNEI. The CDR3 runs 12 residues. V lost 7 bases to trimming and J lost 8 bases, with 12 bases between them. This CDR3 is CASIAGVDEQFF. CDR3 DNA sequence: TGTGCCAGCATCGCGGGCGTAGATGAGCAGTTCTTC.

The genes are TRBV27 and TRBJ1-1; 10 bases map to TRBD1. Germline trimming cut 3 bases from V and 1 base from J; bases unmatched to any gene: 2. CDR1 and CDR2 from the germline V gene are MNHEY and SMNVEV (reference sequence). This CDR3 has 15 residues. The CDR3 DNA reads as TGTGCCAGCAGTTTCAGGACAGGGGGGAACACTGAAGCTTTCTTT. This translates into CASSFRTGGNTEAFF.

This clone was observed a single time. The chain combines TRBV19 with TRBJ1-2, with no clear D. Germline V gene lookup returns CDR1 LNHDA and CDR2 SQIVND (reference sequence). V was pared by 5 bases and J by 0 bases, with 10 bases between. The CDR3 length is 14 residues. For the CDR3, the DNA is TGTGCCAGTAGTCTTCGAGGAGCTAACTATGGCTACACCTTC. This sequence encodes CASSLRGANYGYTF.

The chain carries TRBV5-1 and TRBJ2-7; either TRBD1 or TRBD2 may fit D (5 bases each). The CDR3 is made up of 14 amino acids. The ends were cut back, 4 bases at V and 4 bases at J, with 15 bases in the middle. CDR1 is SGHRS, CDR2 YFSETQ, per germline. DNA for the CDR3: TGCGCCAGCAGCGTTTCCGGGACGGCTTACGAGCAGTACTTC. Its protein product is CASSVSGTAYEQYF. Full variable domain (rest looked up from reference TRBV5-1 and TRBJ2-7): KAGVTQTPRYLIKTRGQQVTLSCSPISGHRSVSWYQQTPGQGLQFLFEYFSETQRNKGNFPGRFSGRQFSNSRSEMNVSTLELGDSALYLCASSVSGTAYEQYFGPGTRLTVT.

The chain is built from TRBV28 and TRBJ1-1, with 7 bases aligning to TRBD1. The CDR3 totals 17 residues. Trimming took 5 bases from V and 0 from J; bases not matched to a gene: 12. CDR1 is MDHEN and CDR2 is SYDVKM in the germline V gene. For the CDR3, the DNA is TGTGCCAGCAGTGCCCCGACAGGGAAGGGAATGAACACTGAAGCTTTCTTT. Amino acid sequence: CASSAPTGKGMNTEAFF.

This chain connects TRBV5-1 to TRBJ2-2, with D hard to call. Germline V gene data show CDR1 as SGHRS and CDR2 as YFSETQ. CDR3 length: 13 amino acids. The V and J ends lost 4 bases and 2 bases respectively, with 6 bases between them. CDR3 DNA sequence: TGCGCCAGCAGCAACACAAACACCGGGGAGCTGTTTTTT. This codes for CASSNTNTGELFF.

This rearrangement joins TRBV5-4 to TRBJ2-3; 7 bases line up with TRBD1. Germline V lookup: CDR1 SGHNT, CDR2 YYREEE (reference sequence). J was trimmed by 4 bases and V by 4 bases; bases with no gene match: 9. The CDR3 sequence is 15 residues long. The CDR3 nucleotides read TGTGCCAGCAGCGCCTCCGGGACAGTCTCAGATACGCAGTATTTT. Amino acid sequence: CASSASGTVSDTQYF.

As concerns this clone: The sample contains more than one DNA sequence encoding this CDR3. This chain joins TRBV18 and TRBJ1-3; D is ambiguous. This CDR3 has 15 residues. V was shortened by 3 bases and J by 0 bases, with 9 bases between the two germline ends. Germline CDR1 is KGHSH and CDR2 is LQKENI. CDR3 in DNA: TGTGCCAGCTCACCGGGCCCGAGCTCTGGAAACACCATATATTTT. Residues: CASSPGPSSGNTIYF.

The genes are TRBV2 and TRBJ2-3; D gene uncertain. Trimming stripped 2 bases from V and 5 bases from J, with 5 bases between. Germline V gene lookup returns CDR1 SNHLY and CDR2 FYNNEI. This CDR3 has 12 residues. For the CDR3, the DNA is TGTGCCAGCAGTGAAAGAAGAGATACGCAGTATTTT. It yields the protein CASSERRDTQYF. The variable domain in full, completed from reference TRBV2 and TRBJ2-3, reads EPEVTQTPSHQVTQMGQEVILRCVPISNHLYFYWYRQILGQKVEFLVSFYNNEISEKSEIFDDQFSVERPDGSNFTLKIRSTKLEDSAMYFCASSERRDTQYFGPGTRLTVL.

The CDR3 loop reads CASVIDGGLNTEAFF. The DNA for the CDR3 is TGCGCCAGCGTCATTGACGGGGGGTTGAACACTGAAGCTTTCTTT. The chain is built from TRBV5-1 and TRBJ1-1; a weak D match, TRBD1 (5 bases). Trimming cost V 7 bases and J 0 bases, with 16 bases left between them. This CDR3 spans 15 amino acids. Germline-derived CDR1 and CDR2 are SGHRS and YFSETQ.

This rearrangement joins TRBV10-3 to TRBJ1-2; 8 positions match TRBD1. V dropped 2 bases and J dropped 6; count of bases not matched to a gene: 5. This CDR3 has 14 residues. The germline CDR1 and CDR2 sequences are ENHRY and SYGVKD. The chain's CDR3 is CAISETRDRNGYTF. CDR3 coding DNA: TGTGCCATCAGTGAGACACGGGACAGGAATGGCTACACCTTC.

Note on this clone: Other DNA sequences in the sample encode the same CDR3. The chain is built from TRBV5-4 and TRBJ1-6; D unresolved. Trimming pared 0 bases from V and 0 bases from J, leaving 7 bases between. This CDR3 comprises 16 residues. The germline V gene encodes CDR1 SGHNT and CDR2 YYREEE (reference sequence). CDR3 residues: CASSLGSSSYNSPLHF. The CDR3 coding sequence is TGTGCCAGCAGCTTGGGGAGCAGCTCCTATAATTCACCCCTCCACTTT.

This clone appeared once. This CDR3 reads CASSVGQGNNEQFF. In DNA, the CDR3 is TGTGCCAGCAGCGTAGGACAGGGAAACAATGAGCAGTTCTTC. The chain joins TRBV9 to TRBJ2-1; TRBD1 aligns across 7 bases. This CDR3 spans 14 amino acids. Trimming cost V 0 bases and J 5 bases; bases outside gene matches: 2. Germline V lookup: CDR1 SGDLS, CDR2 YYNGEE. The whole variable domain, filled in from reference TRBV9 and TRBJ2-1, reads DSGVTQTPKHLITATGQRVTLRCSPRSGDLSVYWYQQSLDQGLQFLIQYYNGEERAKGNILERFSAQQFPDLHSELNLSSLELGDSALYFCASSVGQGNNEQFFGPGTRLTVL.

The rearrangement uses TRBV7-9 and TRBJ2-6; D is undetermined. Trimming removed 4 bases at V and 5 bases at J, with 9 bases between. The length of the CDR3 is 14 residues. Germline CDR1 and CDR2: SEHNR and FQNEAQ (reference sequence). Here the CDR3 DNA reads TGTGCCAGCAGCTCCCGTGGGAGGGCCAACGTCCTGACTTTC. The encoded protein is CASSSRGRANVLTF.

This clone was observed a single time. The rearrangement uses TRBV30 and TRBJ1-6; D remains ambiguous. CDR3 length: 12 residues. V dropped 3 bases and J dropped 5 bases, with 5 bases sitting between them. Looked up from germline, CDR1 is GTSNPN and CDR2 is SVGIG (reference sequence). CDR3 residues: CAWSGHNSPLHF. As DNA, the CDR3 is TGTGCCTGGAGCGGCCATAATTCACCCCTCCACTTT.

This rearrangement joins TRBV6-5 to TRBJ2-5; 12 nucleotides line up with TRBD1. There are 14 residues in the CDR3. V lost 4 bases to trimming and J lost 4 bases; unmatched junction nucleotides: 1. The germline gives CDR1 MNHEY, CDR2 SVGAGI. The CDR3, as DNA: TGTGCCAGCAGTTGGGGACAGGGGGCAGAGACCCAGTACTTC. It codes for CASSWGQGAETQYF.

The J gene is TRBJ1-2, the V gene TRBV5-6; D gene uncertain. There are 13 residues in the CDR3. V lost 4 bases, J lost 5 bases, and 12 bases lay in between. Germline V gene data show CDR1 as SGHDT and CDR2 as YYEEEE. The CDR3 protein is CASSPGTAYGYTF. DNA of the CDR3: TGTGCCAGCAGCCCTGGAACAGCTTATGGCTACACCTTC.

The chain links TRBV28 to TRBJ1-1; the match to TRBD1 covers 7 bases. Germline values: CDR1 MDHEN, CDR2 SYDVKM. The CDR3 has 12 amino acids. Trimming cost V 10 bases and J 5 bases; bases outside gene matches: 7. The DNA for the CDR3 is TGTGCCACAGGGAGGGGGCGGACTGAAGCTTTCTTT. It yields the protein CATGRGRTEAFF.

The V call is TRBV4-3, the J call TRBJ2-3; TRBD1 matches at 7 bases. This CDR3 has 14 residues. Germline CDR1 is LGHNA and CDR2 is YSLEER. The junction had 1 base not matched to a gene; V was cut back by 0 bases and J by 4 bases. In DNA, the CDR3 is TGCGCCAGCAGCCAAGATACAGGGGCAGATACGCAGTATTTT. It is translated as CASSQDTGADTQYF.

On this clone: Other nucleotide sequences from this sample produce the same CDR3. The V call is TRBV5-1, the J call TRBJ2-3; D is unclear. Germline assignment: CDR1 SGHRS and CDR2 YFSETQ. This CDR3 is 12 amino acids long. The V and J ends lost 3 bases and 6 bases respectively, with 8 bases between them. CDR3 nucleotides: TGCGCCAGCAGCTCCGTTGGGGATACGCAGTATTTT. The encoded protein is CASSSVGDTQYF.

The genes are TRBV4-1 and TRBJ1-1, with D unclear. Germline V gene sequence: CDR1 MGHRA, CDR2 YSYEKL. CDR3 length: 14 residues. V gave up 2 bases and J gave up 0 bases, with 7 bases separating them. CDR3 in amino acids: CASSQRVLNTEAFF. The DNA of the CDR3 is TGCGCCAGCAGCCAACGGGTCCTGAACACTGAAGCTTTCTTT.